This T cell receptor (beta chain) came from a study of shared clonotypes between healthy human individuals. General study points: Among donors, sharing of clonotypes was expected to be affected by sequencing depth.

V lost 0 bases to trimming and J lost 6 bases; unmatched junction nucleotides: 9. The CDR3 has 17 amino acids. Germline V lookup: CDR1 LNHDA, CDR2 SQIVND (reference sequence). Concerning this clone: Its cognate antigen is unknown.

For each subset, genomic DNA was distributed in equal portions over several immunoSEQ plates. The sorted-subset replicate PCRs were given 150 to 200 ng DNA, which is 30,000 or so T cell genomes. Generated by immunoSEQ multiplex PCR, the TCRdb table keeps only in-frame clones and is missing some. Of 300,000 to 350,000 clones in the sample, around 79% were seen once. The TCR was taken from a man younger than 40 in good health. This sequence joins TRBV19 and TRBJ2-1; 9 bases align to TRBD1. Input material: memory CD4+ T cells sorted from blood. Specified subset: CD45RA-negative fraction. The chain's CDR3 is CASSIDPNRGLRNEQFF. In DNA, the CDR3 is TGTGCCAGTAGTATAGATCCCAACAGGGGGCTCCGCAATGAGCAGTTCTTC.